A single sample gave rise to the 15 T cell receptor beta chains below, sequenced in a study of blood T cell repertoires in COVID-19. The repertoire was sequenced with immunoSEQ multiplex PCR; TCRdb's copy has only in-frame clones and lacks some. The sample carries 150,000 or so clones, 70% to 90% recorded once. Material for sequencing was peripheral blood. These receptors originate from a human donor in a cohort sampled during active COVID-19.

The DNA of the CDR3 is TGTGCCAGCAGTTACGGACAGAACACTGAAGCTTTCTTT. The encoded protein is CASSYGQNTEAFF. The V gene is TRBV6-5, the J gene TRBJ1-1, with D maybe TRBD1 (5 bases). V lost 2 bases and J 1 base, leaving 5 bases between the germline ends. Germline assignment: CDR1 MNHEY and CDR2 SVGAGI. This CDR3 has 13 amino acids.

The genes are TRBV9 and TRBJ1-2, with 7 nucleotides matching TRBD1. Germline V lookup: CDR1 SGDLS, CDR2 YYNGEE. The CDR3 contains 13 residues. V trimming: 3 bases; J trimming: 4 bases; junction bases outside the gene matches: 3. CDR3 DNA sequence: TGTGCCAGCAGCGACAGGGGTGGCTATGGCTACACCTTC. It encodes CASSDRGGYGYTF.

The chain combines TRBV7-2 with TRBJ1-1; D not resolved. Trimming pared 5 bases from V and 6 bases from J, leaving 16 bases between. From germline, CDR1 is SGHTA and CDR2 FQGNSA. This CDR3 contains 14 residues. Here the CDR3 DNA reads TGTGCCAGCAGCCGCCAGAGGAGCGGCCCTGAAGCTTTCTTT. It specifies CASSRQRSGPEAFF. Drawing the rest from reference TRBV7-2 and TRBJ1-1, the complete variable domain is GAGVSQSPSNKVTEKGKDVELRCDPISGHTALYWYRQSLGQGLEFLIYFQGNSAPDKSGLPSDRFSAERTGGSVSTLTIQRTQQEDSAVYLCASSRQRSGPEAFFGQGTRLTVV.

The chain employs TRBV11-3 and TRBJ2-3, with 12 nucleotides matching TRBD2. After removal of 2 bases from V and 5 bases from J, the junction contained 8 bases not matched to a gene. This CDR3 has 17 amino acids. Germline CDR1 is SGHNT and CDR2 is YENEEA. This CDR3 is CASSLRTSGMGRDTQYF. DNA of the CDR3: TGTGCCAGCAGCTTACGGACTAGCGGGATGGGGCGAGATACGCAGTATTTT.

The chain couples TRBV18 to TRBJ1-6; 11 bases align to TRBD1. Per the germline V gene, CDR1 is KGHSH and CDR2 is LQKENI. The CDR3 has 15 amino acids. V shed 0 bases and J 10 bases; nucleotides not matched to a gene: 2. Here the CDR3 reads CASSPPRTGGSPLHF. For the CDR3, the DNA is TGTGCCAGCTCACCACCCCGGACAGGGGGCTCACCCCTCCACTTT.

This sequence joins TRBV19 and TRBJ1-1; D may be TRBD1 (5 bases). The CDR3 covers 12 residues. The V gene's germline CDR1 is LNHDA and CDR2 SQIVND (reference sequence). The V end was cut by 5 bases, the J end by 11 bases, with 15 bases between. The CDR3 region has the DNA TGTGCCAGTAGTCCGGGGGACGGGAAGGCTTTCTTT. Translated: CASSPGDGKAFF.

The V and J genes are TRBV6-5 and TRBJ2-7, with TRBD1 identical over 7 bases. V shed 4 bases, J shed 3 bases, and the junction held 9 bases outside the gene matches. The CDR3 totals 15 residues. Per germline, CDR1 MNHEY and CDR2 SVGAGI. The CDR3 DNA sequence: TGTGCCAGCAGTTTGACAGGGTTTGTCGTCTACGAGCAGTACTTC. Its translation: CASSLTGFVVYEQYF.

The chain recombines TRBV28 with TRBJ1-1, with TRBD1 matching over 9 bases. V shed 10 bases and J 11 bases; nucleotides not matched to a gene: 8. Germline values: CDR1 MDHEN, CDR2 SYDVKM. The CDR3 length is 11 residues. For the CDR3, the DNA is TGTGCCACCCACAGGGGGCTGTGGGCTTTCTTT. Protein: CATHRGLWAFF.

The genes are TRBV10-1 and TRBJ2-7; 8 nucleotides match TRBD1. The CDR3 has 15 residues. J was trimmed by 0 bases and V by 4 bases; bases with no gene match: 5. Germline CDR1 and CDR2: WNHNN and SYGVQD (reference sequence). CDR3 region: CASSAGTGYSYEQYF. The CDR3 coding sequence is TGCGCCAGCAGTGCCGGGACAGGCTACTCCTACGAGCAGTACTTC.

The chain carries TRBV9 and TRBJ2-3; possible D gene TRBD1, 5 bases. The V gene lost 0 bases and the J gene lost 5 bases, with 16 bases spanning the gap. The CDR3 totals 16 residues. The germline V gene encodes CDR1 SGDLS and CDR2 YYNGEE. The CDR3 DNA reads as TGTGCCAGCAGCGTAGCTCGTAGGGGAAGGGGAGATACGCAGTATTTT. This translates into CASSVARRGRGDTQYF. Combining the CDR3 with reference TRBV9 and TRBJ2-3 gives the whole variable domain DSGVTQTPKHLITATGQRVTLRCSPRSGDLSVYWYQQSLDQGLQFLIQYYNGEERAKGNILERFSAQQFPDLHSELNLSSLELGDSALYFCASSVARRGRGDTQYFGPGTRLTVL.

This clone was observed a single time. The CDR3 loop is CASSFSGGTGETQYF. CDR3 nucleotides: TGTGCCAGCAGCTTCTCCGGTGGGACAGGAGAGACCCAGTACTTC. The chain has TRBV11-3 and TRBJ2-5; TRBD1 agrees at 8 bases. Germline V gene lookup returns CDR1 SGHNT and CDR2 YENEEA. This CDR3 contains 15 residues. V lost 3 bases to trimming and J lost 4 bases; unmatched junction nucleotides: 7.

The CDR3 loop reads CATSDSGTRYEQYF. CDR3 nucleotide sequence: TGTGCCACCAGTGACTCCGGGACTAGGTACGAGCAGTACTTC. J is TRBJ2-7 and V is TRBV24-1; 8 bases match TRBD2. The J segment lost 4 bases and the V segment lost 4 bases, leaving 5 bases of the junction unmatched. This CDR3 contains 14 residues. In germline, CDR1 is KGHDR, CDR2 SFDVKD.

The chain recombines TRBV28 with TRBJ2-1, with TRBD2 as a possible D gene (6 bases). V was pared by 9 bases and J by 0 bases, with 21 bases between. The germline V gene encodes CDR1 MDHEN and CDR2 SYDVKM. The CDR3 sequence is 17 residues long. In nucleotides, the CDR3 is TGTGCCAGGCATCGGGATAGCGGACCAAGCTCCTACAATGAGCAGTTCTTC. Protein sequence: CARHRDSGPSSYNEQFF.

This clone appeared once. This chain links TRBV6-6 with TRBJ1-1; no firm D call. From germline, CDR1 is MNHNY and CDR2 SVGAGI (reference sequence). Deletions cut 6 bases from V and 3 bases from J, with 11 bases between. The CDR3 is made up of 13 amino acids. CDR3 region: CASRGSGDTEAFF. CDR3 sequence (DNA): TGTGCCAGCAGGGGTTCCGGGGACACTGAAGCTTTCTTT.

The chain joins TRBV11-1 to TRBJ1-2; unclear D gene. CDR3 length equals 15 residues. V was shortened by 1 base and J by 5 bases, with 14 bases between the two germline ends. CDR1 is SGHAT, CDR2 FQDESV, per germline (reference sequence). This chain's CDR3 is CASSLESHSFYGYTF. In DNA, the CDR3 is TGTGCCAGCAGCTTAGAGAGTCACAGTTTTTATGGCTACACCTTC.